One sample yielded the 28 T cell receptor beta chains listed below, sequenced in a study of T cells in Graves' hyperthyroidism and ophthalmopathy. Amplification yielded TCR beta CDR3 regions, with RNA transcripts as the source. RT-PCR in the first round (using the HTBI primer set) targeted the TCR CDR3. Via MiXCR, TCRdb re-called the multiplex PCR reads, giving one row per CDR3 protein. Of about 600,000 distinct CDR3 sequences listed, 13% to 15% are singletons. Sequencing was performed on blood. These receptors all come from a woman in her forties or fifties with Graves' ophthalmopathy.

This clonotype was observed many times. The CDR3 is CASSSRDRAILYF. The CDR3 nucleotides are TGCGCCAGCAGCAGCCGGGACAGGGCAATATTGTACTTC. The rearrangement links TRBV5-1 to TRBJ2-5, with 9 bases that match TRBD1. V gave up 4 bases and J gave up 13 bases; unmatched junction bases: 11. The CDR3 covers 13 residues. CDR1 and CDR2 (germline): SGHRS, YFSETQ.

This clonotype was seen only a few times. The genes are TRBV4-3 and TRBJ2-7; TRBD1 aligns across 8 bases. V shed 0 bases, J shed 8 bases, and the junction held 9 bases outside the gene matches. The CDR3 loop spans 15 amino acids. From germline, CDR1 is LGHNA and CDR2 YSLEER. The CDR3 coding sequence is TGCGCCAGCAGCCAAGACGGCCAGGGGGCATCTAAGCAGTACTTC. This translates into CASSQDGQGASKQYF.

CDR3 DNA: TGCGCCAGCAGCCACCTGGGACGTGGAGATCAGCCCCAGCATTTT. Protein product: CASSHLGRGDQPQHF. The V call is TRBV4-1, the J call TRBJ1-5; D may be TRBD1 (5 bases). The CDR3 extends over 15 amino acids. In germline, CDR1 is MGHRA, CDR2 YSYEKL. Trimming stripped 3 bases from V and 5 bases from J, with 14 bases between.

Only a few counts were recorded for this clonotype. The chain joins TRBV6-1 to TRBJ2-2, with D possibly TRBD1 on 5 matching bases. CDR1 is MNHNS and CDR2 is SASEGT in the germline V gene. The CDR3 loop spans 14 amino acids. Trimming stripped 2 bases from V and 7 bases from J, with 11 bases between. The CDR3 nucleotides are TGTGCCAGCAGTGAACAGGGTACCAACGGGGAGCTGTTTTTT. It specifies CASSEQGTNGELFF.

The chain combines TRBV5-8 with TRBJ1-5; D unclear. V was pared by 3 bases and J by 0 bases, with 16 bases between. Germline V gene data show CDR1 as SGHTS and CDR2 as YDEGEE. The CDR3 loop spans 17 amino acids. CDR3 region: CASSWVGPRISNQPQHF. The CDR3 DNA is TGTGCCAGCAGCTGGGTAGGTCCCAGGATTAGCAATCAGCCCCAGCATTTT.

This clonotype has at least ten counts. V and J are TRBV12-3 or TRBV12-4 and TRBJ1-5; D unresolved. This CDR3 contains 13 residues. V lost 0 bases and J lost 6, with 6 bases in between. Written as DNA, the CDR3 is TGTGCCAGCAGTTTAGCGCAAGCTCAGCCCCAGCATTTT. The encoded protein is CASSLAQAQPQHF.

This clonotype was seen at least ten times. The chain couples TRBV12-3 or TRBV12-4 to TRBJ2-1, with TRBD2 as a possible D gene (6 bases). The germline V and J ends were trimmed by 8 bases and 6 bases, with 17 bases remaining between them. This CDR3 has 14 amino acids. The chain's CDR3 is CASCIGSPANEQFF. The CDR3 nucleotides read TGTGCCAGCTGTATCGGGAGTCCAGCCAATGAGCAGTTCTTC.

This clonotype showed up many times. The chain links TRBV11-2 to TRBJ2-1; no clear D gene. Germline CDR1 SGHAT, CDR2 FQNNGV. The CDR3 runs 14 residues. With 0 bases removed from V and 6 bases from J, the gap between germline ends came to 9 bases. The CDR3 DNA is TGTGCCAGCAGCTTAGATTGGGCTAGCAATGAGCAGTTCTTC. Its translation: CASSLDWASNEQFF.

Note on this clonotype: A read error may be the cause here, since a much bigger clone is one base away. V gene TRBV11-2 combines with J gene TRBJ2-3; TRBD1 is a possible D gene (6 bases). CDR1 is SGHAT and CDR2 is FQNNGV in the germline V gene. This CDR3 has 13 residues. CDR3 DNA sequence: TGTGCCATCAGCGGACAGCTGGGGGCCACGCAGTATTTT. Its translation: CAISGQLGATQYF.

This clonotype occurred many times. The rearrangement joins TRBV7-3 to TRBJ2-1, with D maybe TRBD1 (6 bases). Germline V gene lookup returns CDR1 SGHTA and CDR2 FQGTGA. With 5 bases removed from V and 5 bases from J, the gap between germline ends came to 10 bases. This CDR3 contains 13 residues. In nucleotides, the CDR3 is TGTGCCAGCAGCCCGCAGGGGCACAATGAGCAGTTCTTC. Its translation is CASSPQGHNEQFF.

This clonotype came up a few times. The chain is built from TRBV5-1 and TRBJ1-2; no clear D. CDR1 is SGHRS and CDR2 is YFSETQ in the germline V gene. The CDR3 runs to 14 residues. Trimming left V 1 base short and J 0 bases short, with 7 bases between. The CDR3 DNA reads TGCGCCAGCAGCTTGTCCAGGACTAACTATGGCTACACCTTC. It codes for CASSLSRTNYGYTF.

In its sample, this clonotype was seen many times. This chain uses TRBV18 with TRBJ1-1; no firm D call. The germline V gene encodes CDR1 KGHSH and CDR2 LQKENI. V lost 3 bases, J lost 1 base, and 12 bases lay in between. The CDR3 is made up of 15 amino acids. Here the CDR3 DNA reads TGTGCCAGCTCACCGGGGTATAGAAGGAACACTGAAGCTTTCTTT. Translated, it gives CASSPGYRRNTEAFF.

This clonotype was observed many times. This rearrangement joins TRBV6-1 to TRBJ1-5; maybe TRBD1 (6 bases). Per the germline V gene, CDR1 is MNHNS and CDR2 is SASEGT. V gave up 6 bases and J gave up 5 bases, with 20 bases separating them. This CDR3 has 16 amino acids. DNA of the CDR3: TGTGCCAGCAGACCTCTAAGAACAGGGACGCATCAGCCCCAGCATTTT. Translated, it gives CASRPLRTGTHQPQHF.

There are a few counts of this clonotype. The V gene is TRBV6-1, the J gene TRBJ2-7, with 11 bases identical to TRBD2. V trimming: 7 bases; J trimming: 7 bases; junction bases outside the gene matches: 12. Germline assignment: CDR1 MNHNS and CDR2 SASEGT. The CDR3 is 15 amino acids. DNA of the CDR3: TGTGCCAGCAAATCGCTAGCGGGAGGAGATGGTGAGCAGTACTTC. It encodes CASKSLAGGDGEQYF.

This clonotype has only a few counts. This chain connects TRBV19 to TRBJ1-5; no clear D. From germline, CDR1 is LNHDA and CDR2 SQIVND (reference sequence). Deletions cut 2 bases from V and 1 base from J, with 9 bases between. This CDR3 comprises 15 residues. The CDR3 sequence: CASSIRWVSNQPQHF. DNA of the CDR3: TGTGCCAGTAGTATACGATGGGTCAGCAATCAGCCCCAGCATTTT. The variable domain in full, with the rest retrieved from reference TRBV19 and TRBJ1-5, is DGGITQSPKYLFRKEGQNVTLSCEQNLNHDAMYWYRQDPGQGLRLIYYSQIVNDFQKGDIAEGYSVSREKKESFPLTVTSAQKNPTAFYLCASSIRWVSNQPQHFGDGTRLSIL.

The chain links TRBV7-9 to TRBJ1-5, with TRBD1 matching 7 bases. The CDR3 is 15 amino acids. Germline assignment: CDR1 SEHNR and CDR2 FQNEAQ (reference sequence). The CDR3 sequence is CGDRSGPPSNQPQHF. For the CDR3, the DNA is TGTGGGGACAGATCAGGCCCACCGAGCAATCAGCCCCAGCATTTT.

This sequence joins TRBV25-1 and TRBJ2-7; D gene uncertain. V lost 3 bases and J lost 0, with 15 bases in between. The CDR3 length is 16 residues. Germline V gene lookup returns CDR1 MGHDK and CDR2 SYGVNS. The CDR3 region is CASSDPNGYNSYEQYF. CDR3 bases: TGTGCCAGCAGTGACCCTAACGGGTACAACTCCTACGAGCAGTACTTC.

This clonotype appeared many times. V usage is TRBV4-1 and J usage is TRBJ2-3; D not resolved. V lost 0 bases and J lost 0, with 7 bases in between. CDR1 is MGHRA, CDR2 YSYEKL, per germline. The length of the CDR3 is 15 residues. DNA for the CDR3: TGCGCCAGCAGCCAAGAGAGAAGTAGCACAGATACGCAGTATTTT. Translated: CASSQERSSTDTQYF.

At least ten counts were recorded for this clonotype. This rearrangement joins TRBV7-9 to TRBJ2-1; no clear D gene. The ends were cut back, 1 base at V and 0 bases at J, with 7 bases in the middle. CDR3 length: 15 residues. CDR1 SEHNR and CDR2 FQNEAQ come from the germline V gene (reference sequence). DNA of the CDR3: TGTGCCAGCAGCTTAGTCGTGGGCTCCTACAATGAGCAGTTCTTC. Translating gives CASSLVVGSYNEQFF.

The J gene is TRBJ1-4, the V gene TRBV5-6; D is perhaps TRBD1 (6 bases). Germline CDR1 is SGHDT and CDR2 is YYEEEE. V was pared by 4 bases and J by 6 bases, with 13 bases between. CDR3 length: 14 residues. The DNA for the CDR3 is TGTGCCAGCAGCGAGACAGGTAGTCATGAAAAACTGTTTTTT. Encoded protein: CASSETGSHEKLFF.

The V gene is TRBV29-1, the J gene TRBJ2-1, with D perhaps TRBD1 (6 bases). Looked up from germline, CDR1 is SQVTM and CDR2 is ANQGSEA. Between the trimmed V and J ends, which lost 4 bases and 6 bases, there was a span of 19 bases. This CDR3 comprises 15 residues. CDR3 in DNA: TGCAGCGTTGCGGGTACACAGGGAAGGGGCAATGAGCAGTTCTTC. Translating it yields CSVAGTQGRGNEQFF.

This clonotype was detected many times. The CDR3 loop is CASSFRASTDTQYF. In DNA form, the CDR3 reads TGTGCCAGCAGCTTTAGGGCGAGCACAGATACGCAGTATTTT. V usage is TRBV7-2 and J usage is TRBJ2-3; D gene uncertain. CDR1 and CDR2 (germline): SGHTA, FQGNSA. V lost 3 bases to trimming and J lost 0 bases, with 7 bases between them. This CDR3 has 14 residues.

This clonotype was detected ten times or more. The chain is built from TRBV6-1 and TRBJ2-3; TRBD2 matches 10 bases. The CDR3 is 15 amino acids. The J segment lost 2 bases and the V segment lost 4 bases, leaving 3 bases of the junction unmatched. Germline lookup yields CDR1 MNHNS and CDR2 SASEGT. CDR3 nucleotide sequence: TGTGCCAGCAGTGGAGCGGGAGGGCCCACAGATACGCAGTATTTT. This translates into CASSGAGGPTDTQYF.

This sequence joins TRBV5-1 and TRBJ2-6, with D maybe TRBD1 (6 bases). Germline assignment: CDR1 SGHRS and CDR2 YFSETQ. Trimming shortened V by 1 base and J by 0 bases, and 11 bases separated the two germline ends. There are 17 residues in the CDR3. This CDR3 reads CASSLSGARSGANVLTF. As DNA, the CDR3 is TGCGCCAGCAGCTTGTCAGGGGCCCGCTCTGGGGCCAACGTCCTGACTTTC.

This clonotype was seen a handful of times. The J gene is TRBJ2-5, the V gene TRBV24-1; D might be TRBD2 (5 bases). V was shortened by 5 bases and J by 0 bases, with 12 bases between the two germline ends. The CDR3 runs 15 residues. Germline V lookup: CDR1 KGHDR, CDR2 SFDVKD. The DNA for the CDR3 is TGTGCCACCAGTGCCCCGGACTCTTACCAAGAGACCCAGTACTTC. Translated: CATSAPDSYQETQYF.

The chain has TRBV7-2 and TRBJ2-7; D unresolved. The CDR3 runs 14 residues. The V and J ends lost 0 bases and 1 base respectively, with 7 bases between them. Germline CDR1 and CDR2: SGHTA and FQGNSA. CDR3: CASSLALASYEQYF. For the CDR3, the DNA is TGTGCCAGCAGCTTAGCGCTTGCGTCCTACGAGCAGTACTTC.

For this clonotype: Just one base apart from a much larger clone, this may be a read error. The chain recombines TRBV7-9 with TRBJ1-1; unclear D gene. Deletions cut 11 bases from V and 8 bases from J, with 18 bases between. CDR3 length: 12 residues. CDR1 is SEHNR and CDR2 is FQNEAQ in the germline V gene (reference sequence). In DNA form, the CDR3 reads TGTGCCGGCTTACGTCAGGAGGAAGAAGCTTTCTTT. Residues: CAGLRQEEEAFF. Together with reference TRBV7-9 and TRBJ1-1, the CDR3 gives the full variable domain: DTGVSQNPRHKITKRGQNVTFRCDPISEHNRLYWYRQTLGQGPEFLTYFQNEAQLEKSRLLSDRFSAERPKGSFSTLEIQRTEQGDSAMYLCAGLRQEEEAFFGQGTRLTVV.

In this sample, this clonotype turned up many times. V gene TRBV12-3 or TRBV12-4 combines with J gene TRBJ2-5, with 8 bases that match TRBD1. The V and J ends lost 5 bases and 5 bases, in that order; junction bases with no gene match: 7. This CDR3 comprises 14 residues. CDR3 protein: CASSRQGPAETQYF. The CDR3 DNA reads as TGTGCCAGCAGTCGACAGGGGCCGGCGGAGACCCAGTACTTC.